Given below is one TCR beta chain in context. What it recognizes is unknown. This record comes from a study of T cell responses to AZD1222 COVID-19 vaccine. The CDR3 has 14 residues. V was pared by 0 bases and J by 7 bases, with 12 bases between. Germline CDR1 is LNHNV and CDR2 is YYDKDF (reference sequence). Clones were sequenced by immunoSEQ multiplex PCR, and TCRdb holds only the in-frame ones, with some missing. This table has about 180,000 clones, about 88% appearing once. Study-wide results and caveats: No repertoire was sampled before or during the peak T cell response, only after it. Only a handful of AZD1222 recipients, more than five in all, had baseline seropositivity.

This specimen was peripheral blood, taken 28 days after the second AZD1222 dose. This sequence originates from an adult who received the AZD1222 COVID-19 vaccine. The V gene is TRBV15, the J gene TRBJ1-2; a weak D match, TRBD1 (5 bases). DNA of the CDR3: TGTGCCACCAGCAGAGATAGGCAGGGAGCTGGCTACACCTTC. It is translated as CATSRDRQGAGYTF.